This TCR beta chain was profiled in a study of blood T cells in healthy people across ages (dated by TCRdb to about 2015). In terms of the full investigation: Template switching captured roughly one uniquely barcoded TCR beta cDNA molecule per two T cells in model experiments. For two donors (one aged 18 to 30 and one aged 80 or older), the study analyzed two additional independent replicas of 1 million unique cDNA reads from the same blood draw. To avoid experimental bias, donors of different ages were randomly spread across the sequencing lanes. To track age-related changes in TCR beta repertoire diversity, the study relied on deep sequencing normalized with unique cDNA molecular identifiers. Four age groups were formed from the donors: young (average 16 years), middle-aged (approximately 40), aged (about 62) and long-lived (around 80).

The method was 5' RACE. Sequencing relied on an Illumina HiSeq 2500. A second PCR of about 6 to 12 cycles was performed with a sample-barcoded 5' primer and a J-beta primer mix. A unique molecular identifier was introduced onto each TCR beta cDNA molecule by a template-switch 5' adaptor carrying 12 random nucleotides. At least 2.5 million CDR3-containing paired-end reads were obtained from each sample. All of the RNA was converted into first-strand cDNA using the Mint cDNA synthesis kit, with a TRBC-specific oligonucleotide serving as the primer. All cDNA was treated with uracil-DNA glycosylase and then went through a first 18-cycle PCR with the universal primers M1SS and BC2_uni_R. From the authors' description of their analysis: Normalization of each sample was performed by random selection of 1 million high-quality reads, each carrying a distinct molecular identifier. Instead of being binned into consensus sequences, reads with shared molecular identifiers were discarded. CDR3 identification, clonotype clustering and error correction used MiTCR with a Q25 quality threshold and the strictest error-elimination algorithm. A nonparametric unseen species model with Euler transformation was used to estimate lower-bound total TCR beta diversity. Through fastp at Q25 and MiXCR, TCRdb rebuilt clones from the public reads, retaining in-frame beta chains. A single entry per CDR3 protein holds the most common genes and DNA from its merged rows. TCRdb's processing, not the authors' own work, is the source of the V and J calls. For this sample there are about 1,800,000 distinct CDR3 sequences; under 30% appear just once. Less than 9.5% of the sample rests with the top ten.

Regarding this clonotype: Its antigen remains undetermined. No base quality information exists; no much larger clone differs at one position.

Looking up the germline V gene yields CDR1 MDHEN and CDR2 SYDVKM. From cysteine to phenylalanine, the CDR3 is 14 amino acids long. The DNA shown is the 42-base CDR3, in frame from base 1. Trimming removed 5 bases from V and 4 bases from J, leaving 14 bases between the germline ends. Donors were 35 to 40 systemically healthy Caucasian individuals from Russia aged roughly 6 to 95 years. Ten milliliters of peripheral blood were drawn from each donor into EDTA-treated Vacutainer tubes. Ficoll-Paque density-gradient centrifugation was used to isolate PBMCs, with at least 6 million per sample. Trizol reagent was used to extract total RNA from the PBMCs, yielding at least 5.5 micrograms per sample. The percentages of naive CD45RAhigh/CD27high T cells were determined by flow cytometry on a PBMC aliquot from every donor. Results and caveats for the whole study, not just this receptor: Estimates of total diversity based on one million sequenced T cells were considered lower bounds and underestimates. There was a strong correlation between observed TCR beta diversity and the percentage of naive T cells measured by flow cytometry. The CMV infection status of donors was not known, potentially confounding age-related changes in expanded clonotypes. Conclusive comparison of naive and antigen-experienced compartments was prevented by the profiling of bulk unsorted PBMCs. As age increased, observed TCR beta diversity per million T cells dropped in a roughly linear way, and a significant reduction was already evident by age around 41. Compared with the aged group, the long-lived group had more naive CD4+ T cells, fewer expanded clones and increased TCR diversity, a pattern suggesting age selection.

Sequenced sample: blood. This sequence originates from a woman aged 25 to 39 in good health. The rearranged chain carries TRBV28 and TRBJ1-1; the D gene is perhaps TRBD1, from 5 matching bases. The DNA is TGTGCCAGCAGTAGGATGACGGGGGGCACTGAAGCTTTCTTT. The encoded protein is CASSRMTGGTEAFF.